This TCR beta chain comes out of a study of control samples from healthy donors and cancer patients. This clone appeared once. Germline is not matched at one junction end, which may reflect a read error. The CDR3 covers 11 residues. In germline, CDR1 is MNHEY, CDR2 SVGEGT. Generated by immunoSEQ multiplex PCR, the TCRdb table keeps only in-frame clones and is missing some. This table holds some 97,000 clones, more than 75% found once. This receptor was obtained from a woman between 50 and 59 years old in good health. Sequencing was carried out using blood. J is TRBJ2-4 and V is TRBV6-2 or TRBV6-3; TRBD2 might be the D (6 bases). In nucleotides, the CDR3 is TGTGCCAGCAGTTACCCCGGGGCGGGGAGCTTC. This codes for CASSYPGAGSF.